This entry lists 7 T cell receptor beta chains sequenced from one sample in a study of cytomegalovirus exposure and HLA in healthy donors. Sequencing used immunoSEQ multiplex PCR; TCRdb keeps in-frame clones, though not all of them. The data hold about 140,000 clones, with 70% to 90% observed a single time. Sequencing was carried out using PBMCs. The origin of the receptors is a young man in good health and CMV-seronegative.

This clone has only a few counts. CDR3 bases: TGTGCCAGCAGAGCGGACAGGCCGAACACTGAAGCTTTCTTT. It codes for CASRADRPNTEAFF. This chain links TRBV27 with TRBJ1-1; TRBD1 matches at 7 bases. The CDR3 is 14 residues long. V was clipped by 6 bases and J by 1 base; unmatched bases: 5. Germline V gives CDR1 MNHEY, CDR2 SMNVEV (reference sequence).

Comments on this clone: The junction departs from the called germline gene at one end, perhaps through a read error. The CDR3 coding sequence is TGTGCCAGCAGCTTAGTACTAGCGGGAGGGCCGATCTTC. Its translation is CASSLVLAGGPIF. V usage is TRBV7-2 and J usage is TRBJ2-1; 13 positions agree with TRBD2. Germline lookup yields CDR1 SGHTA and CDR2 FQGNSA. This CDR3 is built from 13 residues.

V and J are TRBV10-3 and TRBJ2-7; D is perhaps TRBD1 (6 bases). The CDR3 runs 14 residues. Trimming cost V 11 bases and J 2 bases, with 19 bases left between them. The germline V gene has CDR1 ENHRY and CDR2 SYGVKD. CDR3 nucleotide sequence: TGTGCCGTAAGCCCCGGGACACAAGCCTACGAGCAGTACTTC. Amino acids: CAVSPGTQAYEQYF.

This clone was detected a few times. The chain uses TRBV6-5 and TRBJ2-7, with 7 positions matching TRBD2. V was pared by 6 bases and J by 2 bases, with 7 bases of the junction left unmatched. Germline V lookup: CDR1 MNHEY, CDR2 SVGAGI. This CDR3 has 14 residues. CDR3 amino acids: CASRRAGDPYEQYF. In DNA form, the CDR3 reads TGTGCCAGCAGAAGGGCGGGAGATCCCTACGAGCAGTACTTC.

The chain links TRBV15 to TRBJ2-7; D may be TRBD2 (6 bases). The CDR3 runs 13 residues. V was trimmed by 0 bases and J by 5 bases, leaving 8 bases between them. Per the germline V gene, CDR1 is LNHNV and CDR2 is YYDKDF (reference sequence). CDR3 DNA sequence: TGTGCCACCAGCAGAGATCCGGGGGACGAGCAGTACTTC. Its protein is CATSRDPGDEQYF.

J is TRBJ2-7 and V is TRBV19; 9 bases are a match to TRBD1. Per the germline V gene, CDR1 is LNHDA and CDR2 is SQIVND (reference sequence). This CDR3 is 15 amino acids long. After removal of 8 bases from V and 2 bases from J, the junction contained 10 bases not matched to a gene. CDR3 sequence (DNA): TGTGCCAGTCGATCGTCGACAGGGGGGGCCTACGAGCAGTACTTC. Its translation: CASRSSTGGAYEQYF.

V usage is TRBV9 and J usage is TRBJ2-7, with TRBD1 as a possible D gene (6 bases). CDR3 length equals 14 residues. The V and J ends lost 4 bases and 0 bases respectively, with 11 bases between them. Germline V gene data show CDR1 as SGDLS and CDR2 as YYNGEE. CDR3 nucleotide sequence: TGTGCCAGCAGCCTACAGGGTAGCTCCTACGAGCAGTACTTC. It translates to CASSLQGSSYEQYF.